The T cell receptor beta chain under discussion was sequenced for a study of blood T cell repertoires in COVID-19. In germline, CDR1 is PRHDT, CDR2 FYEKMQ (reference sequence). The CDR3 is made up of 16 amino acids. V was pared by 3 bases and J by 2 bases, with 7 bases of the junction left unmatched. Using immunoSEQ multiplex PCR, the repertoire was profiled, and TCRdb retains in-frame clones only, with some absent. The sample lists approximately 210,000 clones, roughly 89% occurring once. The material sequenced was peripheral blood. This receptor was taken from a young man who had recovered from COVID-19. The chain carries TRBV13 and TRBJ2-5, with TRBD2 identical over 9 bases. CDR3 nucleotide sequence: TGTGCCAGCAGCTTGGCTAGCGGGGACCTACAAGAGACCCAGTACTTC. Translated, it gives CASSLASGDLQETQYF.